This TCR beta chain was profiled in a study of PD-1 blockade in classical Hodgkin lymphoma (dated by TCRdb to 2019 to 2021). In the study overall: Nivolumab dosing was 3 mg/kg intravenously every 2 weeks, continuing until either disease progression or unacceptable toxicity. A peripheral blood immune signature of response to PD-1 blockade in classical Hodgkin lymphoma was defined using TCR beta sequencing and CyTOF.

Notes on this clone: Its antigen is not yet known. There are no base qualities to consult, and no much larger clone falls within one base.

The investigation overall reported the following: The study was limited to a single clinical trial cohort, and causes of repertoire differences, possibly disease activity or prior therapy, remained undefined. By C4D1, a significant rise was seen in CD4+ TCR diversity but not in CD8+ TCR diversity (p=0.0027 vs p=0.16), and the rise was most apparent among complete responders (p=0.02). Diversity was lower in patients who began nivolumab less than 1 year after ASCT, so these patients were left out of later analyses to avoid confounding by immune reconstitution. Baseline TCR diversity was reported to be lower in newly diagnosed patients than in healthy donors, and even lower in relapsed/refractory patients. Among trial patients, those achieving complete response had baseline diversity similar to that of newly diagnosed patients, while diversity was significantly lower in partial responders and progressors.

The time point label here, explained by the study, means: cycle 1 day 1 (C1D1), immediately before nivolumab initiation. Relapse after autologous stem cell transplantation had occurred in all trial patients, and cohorts A, B and C were distinguished by prior brentuximab vedotin exposure. A Miltenyi CD4+ T cell isolation kit was used for magnetic negative selection to purify CD4+ T cells from thawed PBMCs. The trial cohort comprised 56 patients with relapsed/refractory classical Hodgkin lymphoma whose best overall responses were complete response, partial response or progressive disease. In the multi-cohort phase II CheckMate 205 trial, trial patients received single-agent nivolumab. An independent review committee assessed best overall response using the 2007 International Working Group response criteria. Trial PBMCs were collected immediately before nivolumab initiation (C1D1) and during therapy at cycle 2 day 1 and cycle 4 day 1. Peripheral blood was collected in 8 mL Vacutainer Cell Preparation Tubes, from which PBMCs were isolated by centrifugation and then cryopreserved. Purified CD4+ and CD8+ fractions were prepared only for cases with an additional available PBMC sample. Magnetically labelled cells were removed on LS columns in a quadroMACS separator, and the flow-through was retained as the purified fraction.

The Qiagen DNeasy kit was used to extract genomic DNA from unsorted PBMCs and from the negatively selected CD4+ and CD8+ fractions. Using primers that anneal to V and J segments, immunoSEQ multiplex PCR amplified the TCR beta CDR3 regions. A synthetic immune receptor repertoire was used to minimize amplification bias, and any remaining bias was removed computationally after sequencing. Regarding the original processing steps: Repertoire diversity was quantified as the Shannon entropy index using custom Python scripts. The unsorted, CD4+ and CD8+ repertoires were each analyzed separately, with the exception of combined analyses, where CD4+ and CD8+ sequences were merged in silico. A clone was considered expanded if an increase in frequency of at least 2-fold after treatment relative to C1D1 was found, and a pseudocount of 0.5 was applied to clones undetected at baseline. Singleton clones were defined as clones with 0 or 1 copy at C1D1, and non-singleton clones were defined as clones with 2 or more copies. Clones expanded in unsorted samples were labelled as CD4+, CD8+ or unknown by matching protein sequences in sorted samples from the same patient. Wilcoxon tests on paired samples were used to test changes in diversity from C1D1 to C4D1. TCRdb re-hosts the immuneACCESS table, in-frame sequences only. Its copies lack some clones; in the studies checked, an unresolved V gene accounts for under half of them, and the cause for the rest is not known. That table gives V, J and clone size, and the DNA gave D and trimming. A total of about 35,000 clones appear in this sample, 75% to 95% of them only once. The ten largest clonotypes hold roughly 0.23% of the sample.

The germline ends are 5 bases apart after V is trimmed by 4 bases and J by 3 bases. According to the germline V gene (reference sequence), CDR1 reads DFQATT and CDR2 reads SNEGSKA. Reading from cysteine to phenylalanine, the CDR3 counts 11 amino acids. The retained sequence is limited to the CDR3, 33 bases, with the frame set at the first base. The sequence joins TRBV20-1 to TRBJ2-3; the D gene assignment is ambiguous. Sequencing used CD4+ T cells from blood, obtained at baseline. The sequence derives from a human donor with classical Hodgkin lymphoma. The DNA reads as follows: TGCAGTGCTAAATCGACAGATACGCAGTATTTT. Its product reads: CSAKSTDTQYF.